The subject of this entry is one TCR beta chain. The antigen is unknown. Unique molecular identifiers featured in how the TCRbeta library was prepared. TCRdb used MiXCR to reprocess the PCR reads, holding one entry per CDR3 protein. The repertoire holds approximately 980,000 distinct CDR3 sequences, with less than 30% as singletons. The sample belongs to a study of T-cell reconstitution after alpha-beta-depleted transplantation in children. General study points: Some patients' high day-60 TCRbeta diversity was traced to surviving recipient T cells and thymic progenitors.

Trimming took 8 bases from V and 7 from J, leaving 19 bases between them. The CDR3 spans 14 residues. J is TRBJ2-3 and V is TRBV12-3 or TRBV12-4; no clear D. The material sequenced was PBMCs, mostly from graft donor cells, taken 360 days after TCRalphabeta/CD19-depleted stem cell transplant. This clonotype originated in a boy under two years old who had a stem cell transplant for SCID, so the T cells may come from the graft donor. The CDR3 loop reads CASFRTGPINTQYF. DNA of the CDR3: TGTGCCAGCTTCCGTACGGGCCCAATAAATACGCAGTATTTT.